The clone carrying this TCR beta chain was seen ten or more times. No antigen is known for it. Breast cancer patients provided tissue from their axillary draining lymph nodes. The ends were cut back, 4 bases at V and 0 bases at J, with 15 bases in the middle. CDR3 length equals 16 residues. Germline V gene data show CDR1 as SGDLS and CDR2 as YYNGEE. The data were taken from a study of breast tumors, draining lymph nodes, adjacent tissues. In TCRdb, the multiplex PCR reads were re-called with MiXCR into one record per CDR3 protein. This table holds over 250,000 distinct CDR3 sequences, about 30% found once. Whole-study findings and limits: Tumor and nontumor repertoires were significantly more similar in luminal-like than in basal-like breast cancer.

The specimen was axillary lymph node tissue. The receptor was derived from a female donor with breast cancer. Some clones in this sample may be carry-over from other donors' samples. The chain couples TRBV9 to TRBJ2-3; D gene ambiguous. CDR3 amino acids: CASSPGQSSSTDTQYF. The CDR3 nucleotides are TGTGCCAGCAGCCCCGGCCAGTCATCAAGCACAGATACGCAGTATTTT.